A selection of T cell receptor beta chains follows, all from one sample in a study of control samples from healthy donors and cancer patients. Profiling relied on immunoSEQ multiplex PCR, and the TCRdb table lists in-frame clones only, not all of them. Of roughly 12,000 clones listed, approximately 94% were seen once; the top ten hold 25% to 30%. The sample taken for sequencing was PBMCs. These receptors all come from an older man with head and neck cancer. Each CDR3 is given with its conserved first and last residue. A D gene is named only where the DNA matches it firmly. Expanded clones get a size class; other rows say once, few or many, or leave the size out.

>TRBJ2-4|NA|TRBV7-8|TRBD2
CASSLSSATSGRGNIQYF
TGTGCCAGCAGCTTATCTTCGGCGACTAGCGGGAGGGGGAACATTCAGTACTTC
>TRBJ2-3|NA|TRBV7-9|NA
CASSLSGRDTQYF
TGTGCCAGCAGCTTATCCGGGAGAGATACGCAGTATTTT
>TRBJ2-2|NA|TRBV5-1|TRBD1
CASSLGTGYGGELFF
TGCGCCAGCAGCTTGGGGACAGGGTACGGCGGGGAGCTGTTTTTT
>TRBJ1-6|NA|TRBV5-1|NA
CASRDKNSPLHF
TGCGCCAGCAGGGACAAAAATTCACCCCTCCACTTT
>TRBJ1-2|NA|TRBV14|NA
CASSQADSYYGYTF
TGTGCCAGCAGCCAAGCGGACAGTTACTATGGCTACACCTTC
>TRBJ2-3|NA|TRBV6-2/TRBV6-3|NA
CASSPVVATDTQYF
TGTGCCAGCAGTCCGGTGGTGGCCACAGATACGCAGTATTTT
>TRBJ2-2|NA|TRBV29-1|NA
CSVELATAGTGELFF
TGCAGCGTTGAACTTGCCACCGCGGGGACCGGGGAGCTGTTTTTT
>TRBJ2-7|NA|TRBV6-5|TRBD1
CATRTGWNEQYF
TGTGCCACCCGGACAGGGTGGAATGAGCAGTACTTC
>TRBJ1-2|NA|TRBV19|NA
CASSIIGAGSSGYTF
TGTGCCAGTAGTATAATTGGAGCAGGAAGTAGTGGCTACACCTTC
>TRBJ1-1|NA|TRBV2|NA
CASSEITGPGTEAFF
TGTGCCAGCAGTGAAATAACAGGACCCGGGACTGAAGCTTTCTTT
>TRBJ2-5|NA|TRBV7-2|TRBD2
CASSLVRGGQETQYF
TGTGCCAGCAGCTTAGTCCGGGGGGGACAAGAGACCCAGTACTTC
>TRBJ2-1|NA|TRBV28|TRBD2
CASSPGTSRNEQFF
TGTGCCAGCAGTCCTGGGACTAGCAGAAATGAGCAGTTCTTC
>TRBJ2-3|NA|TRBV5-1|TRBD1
CASSGQASTDTQYF
TGCGCCAGCAGTGGACAGGCTAGCACAGATACGCAGTATTTT
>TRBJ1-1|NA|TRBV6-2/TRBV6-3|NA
CASSYLAGEAFF
TGTGCCAGCAGTTACTTAGCCGGTGAAGCTTTCTTT
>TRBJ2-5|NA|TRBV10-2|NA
CASNSLVQETQYF
TGCGCCAGCAATAGTTTGGTCCAAGAGACCCAGTACTTC
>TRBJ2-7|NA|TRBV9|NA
CASSVIESGAKYF
TGTGCCAGCAGCGTAATTGAGTCGGGGGCGAAGTACTTC
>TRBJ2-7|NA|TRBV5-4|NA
CASSLGVSVYEQYF
TGTGCCAGCAGCTTGGGTGTATCGGTTTACGAGCAGTACTTC
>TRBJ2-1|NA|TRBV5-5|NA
CASSPDDGVHEQFF
TGTGCCAGCAGCCCGGACGATGGGGTGCATGAGCAGTTCTTC
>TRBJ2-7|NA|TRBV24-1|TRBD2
CATSGIAGHSSSYEQYF
TGTGCCACCAGTGGGATAGCGGGACATTCCTCCTCCTACGAGCAGTACTTC
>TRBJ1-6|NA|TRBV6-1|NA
CASSERTTGANSPLHF
TGTGCCAGCAGTGAAAGGACTACCGGGGCAAATTCACCCCTCCACTTT
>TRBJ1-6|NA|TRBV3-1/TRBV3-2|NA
CASSPGQFNSPLHF
TGTGCCAGCAGCCCAGGACAGTTTAATTCACCCCTCCACTTT
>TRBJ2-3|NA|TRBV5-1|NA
CASSLGGGTDTQYF
TGCGCCAGCAGCTTGGGGGGTGGCACAGATACGCAGTATTTT
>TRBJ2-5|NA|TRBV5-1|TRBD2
CASSLDLPGGGETQYF
TGCGCCAGCAGCTTGGACCTCCCGGGGGGGGGAGAGACCCAGTACTTC
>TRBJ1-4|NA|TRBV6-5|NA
CASMGGWATNEKLFF
TGTGCCAGCATGGGGGGGTGGGCAACTAATGAAAAACTGTTTTTT
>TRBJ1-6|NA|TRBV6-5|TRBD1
CASSQTGTGGSPLHF
TGTGCCAGCAGTCAGACCGGGACAGGAGGCTCACCCCTCCACTTT
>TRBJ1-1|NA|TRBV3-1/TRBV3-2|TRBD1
CASSPWDRQNTEAFF
TGTGCCAGCAGCCCCTGGGACAGACAAAACACTGAAGCTTTCTTT
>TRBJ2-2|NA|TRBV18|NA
CASSPPRAPQNTGELFF
TGTGCCAGCTCACCACCCAGAGCACCGCAGAACACCGGGGAGCTGTTTTTT
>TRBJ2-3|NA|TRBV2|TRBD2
CASSEFGGRAGVTQYF
TGTGCCAGCAGTGAGTTCGGCGGGAGGGCCGGGGTTACGCAGTATTTT
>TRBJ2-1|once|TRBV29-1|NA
CSVERDSSSHNEQFF
TGCAGCGTTGAAAGGGACTCCTCTAGTCACAATGAGCAGTTCTTC
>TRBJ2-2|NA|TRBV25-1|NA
CASRDSGNTGELFF
TGTGCCAGCAGAGATAGCGGGAACACCGGGGAGCTGTTTTTT
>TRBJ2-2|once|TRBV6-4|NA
CASSVQGTGELFF
TGTGCCAGCAGCGTCCAGGGGACCGGGGAGCTGTTTTTT
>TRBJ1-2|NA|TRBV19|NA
CASGGQSTINYGYTF
TGTGCCAGTGGAGGGCAGTCCACAATCAACTATGGCTACACCTTC
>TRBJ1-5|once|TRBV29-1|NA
CSVAPGGGNQPQHF
TGCAGCGTTGCCCCCGGGGGAGGTAATCAGCCCCAGCATTTT
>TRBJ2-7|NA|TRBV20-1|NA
CSASSSGVAYEQYF
TGCAGTGCTAGTTCATCGGGGGTTGCCTACGAGCAGTACTTC
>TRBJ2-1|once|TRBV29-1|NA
CSAQQGWGLISSYNEQFF
TGCAGCGCTCAACAAGGTTGGGGACTTATAAGCTCCTACAATGAGCAGTTCTTC
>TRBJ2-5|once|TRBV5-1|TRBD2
CASSFHTWRTSGQETQYF
TGCGCCAGCAGCTTCCATACCTGGAGGACTAGCGGCCAAGAGACCCAGTACTTC
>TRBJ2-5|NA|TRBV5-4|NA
CASSLQGGQETQYF
TGTGCCAGCAGCTTGCAGGGGGGACAAGAGACCCAGTACTTC
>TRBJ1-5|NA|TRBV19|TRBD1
CASSIASTGAHQPQHF
TGTGCCAGTAGTATAGCCTCGACAGGGGCACATCAGCCCCAGCATTTT
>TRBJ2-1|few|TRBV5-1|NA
CASSLIRATYNEQFF
TGCGCCAGCAGCTTGATAAGGGCTACTTACAATGAGCAGTTCTTC
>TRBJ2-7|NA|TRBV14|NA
CASSQDPETAYEQYF
TGTGCCAGCAGCCAAGATCCAGAAACGGCCTACGAGCAGTACTTC